This TCR beta chain originates from a study of early T cells in non-severe SARS-CoV-2 infection. Study details: Chains were not paired, and sequencing was done on bulk RNA from unsorted whole blood. Whole-study findings and limits: VDJdb matches were skewed toward anti-spike CD8 T cell responses.

The protocol attached unique molecular identifiers to individual cDNA molecules. Each CDR3 protein gets one entry after TCRdb re-called the 5' RACE reads with MiXCR. The sample has 50,000 to 65,000 distinct CDR3 sequences; about 8.9% are singletons. The CDR3 covers 16 residues. Germline assignment: CDR1 SGHRS and CDR2 YFSETQ. V shed 0 bases and J 3 bases; nucleotides not matched to a gene: 9. This clonotype was seen ten or more times. What it binds is unknown. The material sequenced was whole blood. The chain recombines TRBV5-1 with TRBJ2-7, with 7 bases that match TRBD1. This sequence originates from an adult who was a healthcare worker with PCR-confirmed SARS-CoV-2 infection or an uninfected control (not recorded which). CDR3 in DNA: TGCGCCAGCAGCTTGGCAAAAACCGGGACAGACTACGAGCAGTACTTC. It translates to CASSLAKTGTDYEQYF.